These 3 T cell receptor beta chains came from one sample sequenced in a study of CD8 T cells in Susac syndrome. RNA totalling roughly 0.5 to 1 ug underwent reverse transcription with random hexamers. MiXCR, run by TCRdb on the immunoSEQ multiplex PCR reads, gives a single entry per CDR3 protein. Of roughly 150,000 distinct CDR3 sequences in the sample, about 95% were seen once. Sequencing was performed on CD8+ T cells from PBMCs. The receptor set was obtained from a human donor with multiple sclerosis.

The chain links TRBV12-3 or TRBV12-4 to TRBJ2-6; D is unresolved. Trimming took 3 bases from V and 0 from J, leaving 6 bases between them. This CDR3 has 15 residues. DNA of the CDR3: TGTGCCAGCAGTTTGTTGACCTCTGGGGCCAACGTCCTGACTTTC. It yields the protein CASSLLTSGANVLTF.

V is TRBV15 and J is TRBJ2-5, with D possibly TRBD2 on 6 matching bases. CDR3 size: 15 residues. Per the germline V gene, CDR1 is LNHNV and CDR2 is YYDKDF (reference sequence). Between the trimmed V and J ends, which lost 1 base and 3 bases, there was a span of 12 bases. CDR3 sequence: CATSRAGEGKETQYF. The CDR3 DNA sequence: TGTGCCACCAGCAGAGCGGGGGAAGGGAAAGAGACCCAGTACTTC.

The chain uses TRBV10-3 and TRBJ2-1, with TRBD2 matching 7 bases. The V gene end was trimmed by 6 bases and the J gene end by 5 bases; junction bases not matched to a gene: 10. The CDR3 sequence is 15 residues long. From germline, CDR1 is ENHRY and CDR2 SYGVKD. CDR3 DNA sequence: TGTGCCATCAGGGCCACATGGGGGGGGGACAATGAGCAGTTCTTC. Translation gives CAIRATWGGDNEQFF.